This TCR beta chain appears in the sequencing data of a study of cytomegalovirus exposure and HLA in healthy donors (dated by TCRdb to 2017 to 2019). Broadly, across the study: According to an earlier analysis of 550 to 700 of the donors, 150 million to 200 million T cells yielded some 120 million unique TCR beta sequences and roughly 280 Gb of sequence data. An early release that covered about 600 HLA-typed donors contained 300 to 350 gigabases of sequencing data and tens of millions of unique TCR sequences. Of the roughly 400 genotyped donors, around 81% fell in the genetic ancestry cluster associated with self-reported Caucasian donors. The aim of the study was to test whether cataloging public T cell receptors could identify signatures of past pathogen exposure. Using immunosequencing, the study profiled T cell repertoires from around 680 subjects and related those repertoires to cytomegalovirus serostatus. Besides the first cohort of roughly 660 subjects, a separate validation cohort made up of 120 different subjects was used. To predict cytomegalovirus infection status, the study brought together high-throughput TCR immunosequencing, statistical association of individual TCRs with disease status, and machine learning. To study patterns of TCR occurrence, a later analysis re-analyzed previously published TCR beta repertoires from just over 650 donors and added high-resolution HLA genotyping. Rather than using new phenotypic data, the later analysis identified candidate immune exposures from TCR beta sequences and from how often those sequences occurred across donors. An earlier analysis of 587 of the donors used high-throughput TCR beta sequencing to judge whether each TCR beta V gene segment behaved as functional or pseudogenic. Donor age, sex, ethnicity and CMV serostatus were compiled alongside the repertoire data. In a later genetic analysis, genome-wide SNP genotypes for 398 of the 666 donors were used, and that subset was treated as a discovery cohort. Every repertoire in the discovery cohort had been generated on one and the same sequencing platform. Class I and class II HLA loci were covered by the typing at four-digit resolution. Typing coverage varied by locus: about 620-640 donors for A, B, C, DRB1 and DQB1; approximately 560 for DQA1; more than 600 for DPA1; around 450 for DPB1. Because of strong linkage in the cohort, five DR-DQ haplotypes were treated as single units for association and clustering. Across roughly 420 genotyped donors of the cohort, an average of about 240,000 unique TCR beta nucleotide sequences per donor were sequenced, and 15% to 20% of those sequences were non-productive.

The cohort consisted of 600 to 750 healthy bone marrow donors. All cohort members were sampled while nominally healthy, although unrecorded immune exposures were likely present. The donor tested CMV seronegative, placing the donor among the approximately 360 seronegative members of the cohort. A peripheral blood sample was provided by each donor, and peripheral blood mononuclear cells were used for TCR beta sequencing. The Qiagen DNeasy Blood Extraction Kit was used to extract genomic DNA from the blood cell samples. Study-wide findings and limitations: In a later analysis, TCR association rates were found to vary across HLA loci, with the most associated TCRs seen for DRB1 alleles and the fewest for HLA-C alleles. According to a later genetic analysis, donors in an Asian-associated ancestry cluster had fewer N-insertions in productive TCRs than the roughly 700-donor mean. Because HLA typing was unavailable for some donors at each locus, only the typed subset was used in association tests. Across donors, most TCR sequences were observed very rarely, whereas some public TCRs were present in many individuals. Correlated functional status among segregating V segments might be attributable to linkage disequilibrium, but an unknown experimental factor could not be ruled out. In both the original and validation cohorts, the classifier was reported to diagnose cytomegalovirus status with high specificity and sensitivity. Only TCR beta chains were sequenced in this cohort, and the absence of alpha or paired-chain data limited detectable features. When HLA alleles, especially DR and DQ, strongly co-occurred, TCR associations were difficult to assign to individual alleles. It was suggested by the authors that the approach could potentially be generalized to other disease states and immunological phenotypes. The study gave a list of some 150 TCR beta chains associated with cytomegalovirus. Most CMV-associated TCR beta chains appeared to be HLA-restricted in a later analysis, and the HLA associations seemed to be driven largely by CMV exposure. CMV serostatus was the only immune exposure information available for the cohort. An earlier analysis of some 590 of the donors showed that most TCR beta V segments appeared in productive rearrangements either about 87% or about 30% of the time, which broadly matched IMGT annotations. A further reported finding was that TCR beta sequences accurately predicted the HLA-A and HLA-B alleles for most subjects in the first cohort. In a later analysis, HLA-associated TCR beta chains showed more clonal expansion and lower generation probabilities than non-associated chains that were equally common. In a later genetic analysis, a missense DCLRE1C variant was associated with V-gene and J-gene trimming of TCR beta chains, and the association was replicated in an independent cohort. Roughly uniform sequencing depth across donors was assumed in presence/absence analyses, although this assumption may not hold. A cluster of highly shared sequence variants was judged likely to be a technical artifact of the sequencing pipeline. In vitro tests confirmed that a few of the cytomegalovirus-associated TCR beta chains recognize cytomegalovirus antigens. Because counts were too low, about 17 rarely observed V segments, including chromosome 9 orphons, were excluded from the earlier analysis of about 500 of the donors. Several of the top co-occurrence clusters appeared to be linked to parvovirus B19, influenza, CMV and Epstein-Barr virus, according to a later analysis. In a later analysis, 15,000 to 20,000 TCR beta sequences were associated with specific HLA alleles at a false discovery rate of 0.05. Because the 87-base-pair reads could not distinguish some IMGT-functional V segments, including TRBV6-2 and TRBV6-3, those segments were excluded.

The library came from the immunoSEQ multiplex PCR assay. A mixture of 60 forward primers for TCR Vbeta segments and 13 reverse primers for TCR Jbeta segments was used in the multiplex PCR. A multiplex PCR assay on genomic DNA amplified the CDR3 region of rearranged TCR beta genes. Amplified TCR beta libraries were sequenced as 87-base-pair reads on the Illumina HiSeq System. The original pipeline was this. In a later analysis, about 80 million unique TCR beta chains were counted across the 500 to 850 repertoires, and roughly 11 million of these chains were shared by at least two donors. Raw reads were error-corrected and collapsed into unique sequences by a nearest-neighbor algorithm in which closely related sequences were merged to remove PCR and sequencing errors. Alignment of CDR3 sequences to IMGT reference sequences was used to assign V, D and J gene segments. Each retained sequence needed at least a six-nucleotide match to both a V gene segment and a J gene segment. Rearrangements were classified as productive when the CDR3 lacked stop codons and remained in frame with V and J, and all other rearrangements were classified as non-productive. Following IMGT convention, CDR3 was defined as the stretch from the second conserved V-encoded cysteine to the conserved J-encoded phenylalanine. The earlier analysis of 500 to 750 of the donors excluded any sequence lacking an unambiguous match to a single V gene segment. In an earlier analysis of more than 500 of the donors, a V segment was called functional when productive rearrangements were above 56.7%, and segregating when the standard deviation between donors exceeded 5%. A statistical classification framework was developed to diagnose cytomegalovirus status using the catalog of TCR beta chain sequences. V and J gene assignment, in a later analysis, came from comparing TCR nucleotide sequences with IMGT/GENE-DB human TR gene sequences. Using the TCRdist pipeline, a later analysis assigned CDR3 sequences along with most-parsimonious VDJ recombination scenarios. In a later analysis, each TCR beta chain was defined by its CDR3 amino acid sequence together with its V-gene family, and reads lacking a unique V-gene family were excluded. In a later analysis, several hundred highly shared, low-generation-probability nucleotide sequences were removed to address suspected cross-contamination and a sequencing artifact. For each public chain, a later analysis derived a clonal expansion index from normalized ranks of inferred template counts within each repertoire. In a later analysis, generation probabilities were computed using a VDJ recombination model fitted to out-of-frame rearrangements, and the results were checked against IGoR. In a later analysis, hypergeometric tests were used to score TCR-TCR, TCR-HLA and TCR-CMV co-occurrence, with a repertoire-size bias correction applied to TCR pairs. False discovery rates were estimated in a later analysis by permuting HLA or CMV assignments 20 times. A later analysis grouped co-occurring TCRs with DBSCAN, adding TCRdist sequence similarity when clustering within HLA-allele-positive subsets. Repertoires with fewer than 30,000 or more than 120,000 public chains, plus five repertoires with anomalous nucleotide sharing, were excluded from co-occurrence clustering. TCRdb limited this immuneACCESS table to in-frame rearrangements with V and J called. A share of clones is missing; checked studies link under half to unresolved V genes, and the rest is unexplained. That table gives V, J and clone size, and the DNA gave D and trimming. This sample holds about 130,000 clones; around three quarters were observed only once. The top ten clonotypes cover about 1.7% of the sample.

As encoded in the germline V gene, CDR1 is SGHTA while CDR2 is FQGNSA. V gives up 4 bases and J gives up 5 bases, and the segment between their germline ends measures 23 bases. From the cysteine through the phenylalanine, the CDR3 covers 17 amino acids. Of the read, only the CDR3 DNA is kept; its 51 bases are in frame from base 1. Notes on this clone: Its binding antigen is unknown. Base qualities were left out, and no much larger clone turns up one base away.

The chain was built from TRBV7-2 and TRBJ1-2, with no confidently assigned D gene. The sample taken for sequencing was PBMCs. This TCR derives from a woman aged 45-60 years in good health and CMV-seronegative. CDR3 reads: CASSSDLWANPGYGYTF. The DNA sequence is given as TGTGCCAGCAGCTCCGACCTTTGGGCCAACCCGGGGTATGGCTACACCTTC.